The 10 T cell receptor beta chains in this list originate from one sample, sequenced in a study of blood T cell repertoires in COVID-19. Method: immunoSEQ multiplex PCR; TCRdb's copy keeps in-frame clones and lacks some. The profile shows 150,000 to 200,000 clones, under 80% of them singletons. Sequenced material: peripheral blood. Receptor source: a man aged 50 or older who had recovered from COVID-19.

This chain uses TRBV2 with TRBJ1-2; D gene unclear. V was clipped by 2 bases and J by 3 bases, with 16 bases between them. CDR1 is SNHLY and CDR2 is FYNNEI in the germline V gene. The CDR3 length is 16 residues. Written as DNA, the CDR3 is TGTGCCAGCAGTGAACTCGGGAGCGATTCGGACTATGGCTACACCTTC. Protein sequence: CASSELGSDSDYGYTF.

The chain links TRBV27 to TRBJ2-7; D might be TRBD1 (5 bases). Germline loops: CDR1 MNHEY, CDR2 SMNVEV (reference sequence). V shed 2 bases and J shed 2 bases, with 10 bases lying between them. This CDR3 is built from 14 residues. The CDR3, as DNA: TGTGCCAGCAGTTTAAAGGGCAGGGCCTACGAGCAGTACTTC. It is translated as CASSLKGRAYEQYF.

The chain employs TRBV15 and TRBJ2-1; 7 bases are shared with TRBD1. The CDR3 is 15 residues long. Germline lookup yields CDR1 LNHNV and CDR2 YYDKDF (reference sequence). J lost 7 bases, V lost 1 base, and 7 bases had no gene match. CDR3 nucleotide sequence: TGTGCCACCAGCAGAGTGATGGCAGGGGGTAATGAGCAGTTCTTC. Its translation: CATSRVMAGGNEQFF.

CDR3 DNA: TGTGCCAGCAGCTTCTCAGGGAACACTGAAGCTTTCTTT. It specifies CASSFSGNTEAFF. The chain recombines TRBV5-5 with TRBJ1-1; no reliable D call. This CDR3 has 13 amino acids. Trimming removed 2 bases at V and 1 base at J, with 6 bases between. From germline, CDR1 is SGHKS and CDR2 YYEKEE (reference sequence).

This clone occurred once. The CDR3 is CASSIQTGGNQPQHF. As DNA, the CDR3 is TGTGCCAGTAGTATACAGACGGGGGGCAATCAGCCCCAGCATTTT. The chain links TRBV19 to TRBJ1-5, with a tentative D call TRBD1 (5 bases). The CDR3 extends over 15 amino acids. The germline CDR1 and CDR2 sequences are LNHDA and SQIVND (reference sequence). Between the trimmed V and J ends, which lost 2 bases and 2 bases, there was a span of 10 bases.

The chain has TRBV4-2 and TRBJ2-1; 9 bases line up with TRBD1. Looked up from germline, CDR1 is LGHNA and CDR2 is YNFKEQ. J was trimmed by 6 bases and V by 1 base; bases with no gene match: 7. This CDR3 has 16 residues. This CDR3 reads CASSQVGTGSANEQFF. In DNA, the CDR3 is TGTGCCAGCAGCCAAGTTGGGACAGGGTCAGCCAATGAGCAGTTCTTC.

The gene calls are TRBV30 and TRBJ1-5, with 7 positions matching TRBD1. Germline CDR1 and CDR2: GTSNPN and SVGIG (reference sequence). The CDR3 is 18 residues long. Unmatched junction bases numbered 16, after V lost 1 base and J lost 4 bases. The CDR3 DNA sequence: TGTGCCTGGAGTGGGAGAGGGCTACAAGGGGGCAGGAATCAGCCCCAGCATTTT. This encodes CAWSGRGLQGGRNQPQHF. Full variable domain (remainder filled in from reference TRBV30 and TRBJ1-5): SQTIHQWPATLVQPVGSPLSLECTVEGTSNPNLYWYRQAAGRGLQLLFYSVGIGQISSEVPQNLSASRPQDRQFILSSKKLLLSDSGFYLCAWSGRGLQGGRNQPQHFGDGTRLSIL.

As DNA, the CDR3 is TGTGCCAGCAGTTTCGTAGGCGGCAGTTTTGTCAATGAGCAGTTCTTC. Amino acid sequence: CASSFVGGSFVNEQFF. The chain couples TRBV28 to TRBJ2-1; the D is unclear. The CDR3 extends over 16 amino acids. Germline V gene data show CDR1 as MDHEN and CDR2 as SYDVKM. V was trimmed by 3 bases and J by 6 bases, leaving 18 bases between them.

The chain uses TRBV25-1 and TRBJ2-2; a possible D gene is TRBD2 (5 bases). Trimming removed 2 bases from V and 4 bases from J, with 17 bases in between. The CDR3 is 17 amino acids. CDR1 and CDR2 from the germline V gene are MGHDK and SYGVNS. CDR3 DNA sequence: TGTGCCAGCAGTGAAGAAGAAATAGCGCGGGTCACCGGGGAGCTGTTTTTT. It is translated as CASSEEEIARVTGELFF. The variable domain in full, completed from reference TRBV25-1 and TRBJ2-2, reads EADIYQTPRYLVIGTGKKITLECSQTMGHDKMYWYQQDPGMELHLIHYSYGVNSTEKGDLSSESTVSRIRTEHFPLTLESARPSHTSQYLCASSEEEIARVTGELFFGEGSRLTVL.

Concerning this clone itself: Its ends do not fully match the called genes, so a read error is possible. This sequence joins TRBV28 and TRBJ2-2; perhaps D is TRBD1 or TRBD2 (6 bases each). CDR3 size: 15 residues. From germline, CDR1 is MDHEN and CDR2 SYDVKM. The CDR3 is CASGLGGTNTGELFF. DNA for the CDR3: TGTGCCAGCGGTTTAGGGGGGACTAACACCGGGGAGCTGTTTTTT.